A single T cell receptor (beta chain) is shown here with its context. No antigen is known for it. The data stem from a study of cytomegalovirus exposure and HLA in healthy donors. Study background: Researchers found that approximately 80% of around 400 genotyped donors fell within the Caucasian-associated ancestry cluster. Overall study findings and caveats: Among TCR sequences, most were rare, though some public TCRs appeared in many donors. It was reportedly the case that the classifier diagnosed cytomegalovirus status with high specificity and sensitivity. A later analysis by the authors found several of the most significant clusters apparently linked to common viral pathogens.

Germline lookup yields CDR1 SGHTA and CDR2 FQGNSA. CDR3 length: 12 amino acids. Deletions cut 3 bases from V and 4 bases from J, with 4 bases between. Vbeta (60) and Jbeta (13) primers were used in the PCR. The method was immunoSEQ multiplex PCR; TCRdb's version includes in-frame clones alone and lacks a portion of them. The sample contains approximately 160,000 clones, 77% of which appear only once. J is TRBJ2-1 and V is TRBV7-2; D remains ambiguous. The TCR sequence derives from a woman aged 40 to 49 in good health and CMV-seropositive. The sequenced sample was PBMCs. CDR3 sequence: CASSFSYNEQFF. The CDR3 region has the DNA TGTGCCAGCAGCTTCAGTTACAATGAGCAGTTCTTC.